Shown below are 16 T cell receptor beta chains from a single sample sequenced in a study of cytomegalovirus exposure and HLA in healthy donors. Here immunoSEQ multiplex PCR was the method, and the copy in TCRdb shows in-frame clones only, minus some. Of tens of thousands of clones in the sample, roughly 96% were seen once. The specimen sequenced was PBMCs. Receptors were obtained from a man aged 18 to 30 in good health and CMV-seronegative.

This chain links TRBV14 with TRBJ2-2; TRBD2 agrees at 10 bases. V gave up 4 bases and J gave up 6 bases; unmatched junction bases: 8. Germline assignment: CDR1 SGHDN and CDR2 FVKESK. The CDR3 is 16 residues long. The CDR3, as DNA: TGTGCCAGCAGCCTTGCTAGCGGGAGTAATTCCGGGGAGCTGTTTTTT. This gives the protein CASSLASGSNSGELFF.

The chain couples TRBV9 to TRBJ2-1; 14 positions match TRBD2. This CDR3 comprises 15 residues. Germline CDR1 is SGDLS and CDR2 is YYNGEE. The V gene end was trimmed by 3 bases and the J gene end by 6 bases; junction bases not matched to a gene: 2. CDR3 protein: CASSEGTSGSNEQFF. In DNA form, the CDR3 reads TGTGCCAGCAGCGAGGGGACTAGCGGGAGCAATGAGCAGTTCTTC.

The chain has TRBV4-1 and TRBJ2-2, with D perhaps matching TRBD1 (6 bases). Between the trimmed V and J ends, which lost 0 bases and 6 bases, there was a span of 11 bases. CDR3 length: 15 amino acids. The germline V gene has CDR1 MGHRA and CDR2 YSYEKL. DNA of the CDR3: TGCGCCAGCAGCCAAGACAGGGGTTACGCCGGGGAGCTGTTTTTT. Protein product: CASSQDRGYAGELFF.

The J gene is TRBJ2-1, the V gene TRBV6-1; TRBD2 aligns across 7 bases. The CDR3 runs 15 residues. After removal of 8 bases from V and 0 bases from J, the junction contained 7 bases not matched to a gene. Germline loops: CDR1 MNHNS, CDR2 SASEGT. The CDR3 DNA follows: TGTGCCAGCGAAGCGGGACCGAGCTCCTACAATGAGCAGTTCTTC. Protein: CASEAGPSSYNEQFF.

The genes are TRBV28 and TRBJ2-7; TRBD1 is a possible D gene (6 bases). The germline V and J ends were trimmed by 1 base and 4 bases, with 11 bases remaining between them. Looked up from germline, CDR1 is MDHEN and CDR2 is SYDVKM. CDR3 size: 14 residues. The CDR3 sequence is CASSLLGGTYEQYF. The CDR3 DNA reads TGTGCCAGCAGTTTATTAGGGGGTACATACGAGCAGTACTTC.

The V gene is TRBV14, the J gene TRBJ1-1; D remains ambiguous. The CDR3 has 13 residues. Trimming pared 10 bases from V and 1 base from J, leaving 13 bases between. Germline assignment: CDR1 SGHDN and CDR2 FVKESK. The CDR3 reads CATRTSSNTEAFF. In DNA form, the CDR3 reads TGTGCCACCCGAACATCCTCGAACACTGAAGCTTTCTTT. Drawing the rest from reference TRBV14 and TRBJ1-1, the complete variable domain is EAGVTQFPSHSVIEKGQTVTLRCDPISGHDNLYWYRRVMGKEIKFLLHFVKESKQDESGMPNNRFLAERTGGTYSTLKVQPAELEDSGVYFCATRTSSNTEAFFGQGTRLTVV.

V and J are TRBV9 and TRBJ2-2, with D uncertain. The V gene's germline CDR1 is SGDLS and CDR2 YYNGEE. Trimming removed 4 bases at V and 4 bases at J, with 8 bases between. The CDR3 consists of 13 residues. This CDR3 is CASSPESTGELFF. For the CDR3, the DNA is TGTGCCAGCAGCCCCGAGTCCACCGGGGAGCTGTTTTTT.

The chain uses TRBV19 and TRBJ1-1; D is perhaps TRBD1 (6 bases). The CDR3 is 14 amino acids. The V end lost 5 bases, the J end lost 4 bases, and 14 bases lay between the germline ends. Germline assignment: CDR1 LNHDA and CDR2 SQIVND (reference sequence). CDR3 sequence: CASSLPIQGTEAFF. The CDR3 DNA sequence: TGTGCCAGTAGTCTCCCAATACAGGGCACTGAAGCTTTCTTT.

The CDR3 is CASSLTLGRRKGPNEQFF. The CDR3 DNA follows: TGTGCCAGCAGCCTAACGTTAGGGCGGCGAAAGGGGCCCAATGAGCAGTTCTTC. V usage is TRBV13 and J usage is TRBJ2-1; D possibly corresponds to TRBD1 (5 bases). The germline V gene encodes CDR1 PRHDT and CDR2 FYEKMQ (reference sequence). The CDR3 contains 18 residues. Deletions cut 5 bases from V and 6 bases from J, with 26 bases between.

J is TRBJ2-4 and V is TRBV5-4; 7 bases are shared with TRBD1. The germline CDR1 and CDR2 sequences are SGHNT and YYREEE (reference sequence). The junction had 11 bases not matched to a gene; V was cut back by 4 bases and J by 7 bases. CDR3 size: 15 residues. The CDR3 protein is CASSGGQPRTNIQYF. CDR3 nucleotides: TGTGCCAGCAGCGGGGGACAGCCCCGGACGAACATTCAGTACTTC.

This chain joins TRBV2 and TRBJ2-3; the D gene is possibly TRBD2 (5 bases). The germline V and J ends were trimmed by 9 bases and 2 bases, with 12 bases remaining between them. This CDR3 is built from 13 residues. The germline gives CDR1 SNHLY, CDR2 FYNNEI. Here the CDR3 DNA reads TGTGCCAGACGGGATCCCCTCACAGATACGCAGTATTTT. The encoded protein is CARRDPLTDTQYF.

This chain links TRBV28 with TRBJ1-2; 9 bases are shared with TRBD1. The CDR3 consists of 13 residues. CDR1 is MDHEN, CDR2 SYDVKM, per germline. The trim removed 7 bases at V and 4 bases at J, leaving 4 bases unmatched. CDR3 residues: CASTTGGPYGYTF. CDR3 in DNA: TGTGCCAGCACCACAGGGGGCCCCTATGGCTACACCTTC.

The CDR3 sequence is CASSLRWASNQPQHF. CDR3 in DNA: TGTGCCAGCAGCCTAAGGTGGGCTAGCAATCAGCCCCAGCATTTT. This chain connects TRBV28 to TRBJ1-5; the D is unclear. The CDR3 spans 15 residues. V lost 6 bases, J lost 0 bases, and 12 bases lay in between. The germline gives CDR1 MDHEN, CDR2 SYDVKM. Using reference TRBV28 and TRBJ1-5 for the parts outside the CDR3, the full variable domain is DVKVTQSSRYLVKRTGEKVFLECVQDMDHENMFWYRQDPGLGLRLIYFSYDVKMKEKGDIPEGYSVSREKKERFSLILESASTNQTSMYLCASSLRWASNQPQHFGDGTRLSIL.

The rearrangement links TRBV9 to TRBJ1-3; D is undetermined. The CDR3 runs to 10 residues. Trimming shortened V by 7 bases and J by 7 bases, and 6 bases separated the two germline ends. Per germline, CDR1 SGDLS and CDR2 YYNGEE. The CDR3 reads CASGGNTIYF. The CDR3 bases are TGTGCCAGCGGAGGGAACACCATATATTTT.

The rearrangement links TRBV7-8 to TRBJ2-3; 8 bases line up with TRBD1. Germline CDR1 reads SGHVS; CDR2 reads FQNEAQ. J lost 4 bases, V lost 0 bases, and 6 bases had no gene match. CDR3 length equals 16 residues. DNA for the CDR3: TGTGCCAGCAGCTTAGCGCACACCAGGGGGCCAGATACGCAGTATTTT. This encodes CASSLAHTRGPDTQYF.

The chain recombines TRBV2 with TRBJ2-2, with D possibly being TRBD1 (5 bases). This CDR3 is 12 amino acids long. Per the germline V gene, CDR1 is SNHLY and CDR2 is FYNNEI. The V end was cut by 7 bases, the J end by 4 bases, with 7 bases between. The CDR3 sequence: CASIRATGELFF. For the CDR3, the DNA is TGTGCCAGCATCAGGGCCACCGGGGAGCTGTTTTTT.